Presented here are 26 T cell receptor beta chains from one specimen sequenced in a study of response to subunit inactivated influenza vaccine. One entry per CDR3 protein, called by TCRdb with MiXCR from the RT-PCR reads. Among about 540,000 distinct CDR3 sequences, under 30% were seen once, and the ten largest hold around 2.8%. These data were also filed under a second study, of T cells expressing NK-cell markers. That study reports: The authors made TCR beta cDNA libraries by 5'RACE template switching. This switching added a universal primer site and UMIs.

Sequences were derived from CD4+ T cells sorted from PBMCs, sampled 11 to 12 days after vaccination. These receptors came from a man aged 50-59 years who received an inactivated influenza vaccine.

This clonotype was detected once. The chain links TRBV18 to TRBJ2-1; D might be TRBD1 (5 bases). CDR3 length: 14 residues. V dropped 3 bases and J dropped 12 bases, with 18 bases sitting between them. CDR1 is KGHSH and CDR2 is LQKENI in the germline V gene. DNA for the CDR3: TGTGCCAGCTCACCGGGGCCCCACAATCCCCGGCAGTTCTTC. This gives the protein CASSPGPHNPRQFF.

This rearrangement joins TRBV25-1 to TRBJ2-5; no clear D. The CDR3 has 15 residues. V was cut by 11 bases and J by 4 bases, with 23 bases left in between. From germline, CDR1 is MGHDK and CDR2 SYGVNS. The CDR3 DNA sequence: TGTGCCCCCAAAAAGTCCGGGCAATTTTCAGAGACCCAGTACTTC. Translated: CAPKKSGQFSETQYF.

The chain carries TRBV12-3 or TRBV12-4 and TRBJ1-2, with D perhaps TRBD1 (5 bases). Trimming pared 1 base from V and 4 bases from J, leaving 10 bases between. The CDR3 is made up of 14 amino acids. This CDR3 reads CASSLEGIGYGYTF. CDR3 in DNA: TGTGCCAGCAGTTTAGAGGGGATCGGCTATGGCTACACCTTC.

The gene calls are TRBV7-2 and TRBJ2-6; the D is unclear. V was shortened by 3 bases and J by 2 bases, with 11 bases between the two germline ends. Germline CDR1 is SGHTA and CDR2 is FQGNSA. The CDR3 is 16 amino acids. The CDR3 here is CASSFSGFAGANVLTF. CDR3 nucleotides: TGTGCCAGCAGCTTCTCCGGATTCGCTGGGGCCAACGTCCTGACTTTC.

The J gene is TRBJ2-5, the V gene TRBV7-2; D gene ambiguous. V shed 3 bases and J shed 1 base, with 6 bases lying between them. The CDR3 runs to 13 residues. Germline V gene sequence: CDR1 SGHTA, CDR2 FQGNSA. The CDR3 coding sequence is TGTGCCAGCAGCTTTATCACCCAAGAGACCCAGTACTTC. Translation: CASSFITQETQYF.

V is TRBV24-1 and J is TRBJ2-1; a possible D gene is TRBD1 (5 bases). The CDR3 consists of 15 residues. V lost 4 bases, J lost 8 bases, and 17 bases lay in between. Germline V CDR1 and CDR2: KGHDR, SFDVKD. CDR3 DNA: TGTGCCACCAGTGACCAGAAGACAGCCCTGGATGAGCAGTTCTTC. As protein: CATSDQKTALDEQFF.

The chain uses TRBV5-5 and TRBJ2-7, with D possibly matching TRBD1 (5 bases). Trimming stripped 0 bases from V and 0 bases from J, with 10 bases between. CDR3 size: 15 residues. Per the germline V gene, CDR1 is SGHKS and CDR2 is YYEKEE (reference sequence). CDR3 region: CASSLGVRDSYEQYF. In DNA form, the CDR3 reads TGTGCCAGCAGCTTGGGCGTCAGGGACTCCTACGAGCAGTACTTC.

The chain uses TRBV20-1 and TRBJ2-7; D gene unclear. The CDR3 has 13 amino acids. V was shortened by 3 bases and J by 1 base, with 10 bases between the two germline ends. Germline V gene sequence: CDR1 DFQATT, CDR2 SNEGSKA (reference sequence). Here the CDR3 reads CSASRGTSYEQYF. The CDR3, as DNA: TGCAGTGCTAGTAGAGGCACTTCCTACGAGCAGTACTTC.

The chain has TRBV7-2 and TRBJ2-4; D might be TRBD1 (6 bases). The V gene lost 5 bases and the J gene lost 9 bases, with 20 bases spanning the gap. The CDR3 sequence is 15 residues long. CDR1 is SGHTA, CDR2 FQGNSA, per germline. CDR3 sequence reads: CASSARGGQLSIQYF. DNA of the CDR3: TGTGCCAGCAGCGCCCGTGGGGGCCAGCTTAGCATTCAGTACTTC. Based on the CDR3 plus reference TRBV7-2 and TRBJ2-4, the full variable domain is GAGVSQSPSNKVTEKGKDVELRCDPISGHTALYWYRQSLGQGLEFLIYFQGNSAPDKSGLPSDRFSAERTGGSVSTLTIQRTQQEDSAVYLCASSARGGQLSIQYFGAGTRLSVL.

This clonotype was found a few times. CDR3 loop: CASSWGQTYEQYF. The CDR3 nucleotides read TGTGCCAGCAGTTGGGGACAGACCTACGAGCAGTACTTC. The J gene is TRBJ2-7, the V gene TRBV12-3 or TRBV12-4; 7 nucleotides align to TRBD1. V lost 4 bases to trimming and J lost 2 bases; unmatched junction nucleotides: 2. The CDR3 is made up of 13 amino acids.

This sequence joins TRBV23-1 and TRBJ2-1, with 11 positions matching TRBD2. TRBV23-1 is reported as an ORF; its role is uncertain. V lost 0 bases and J lost 4; bases outside the gene matches: 8. This CDR3 region has 18 residues. The CDR3 loop reads CASSQSQGTSGAYNEQFF. The CDR3 nucleotides are TGCGCCAGCAGTCAATCCCAAGGGACTAGCGGAGCTTACAATGAGCAGTTCTTC.

This clonotype was detected ten times or more. The rearrangement links TRBV27 to TRBJ2-2; 11 nucleotides align to TRBD2. The CDR3 runs 15 residues. V shed 3 bases and J 5 bases; nucleotides not matched to a gene: 2. Germline CDR1 and CDR2: MNHEY and SMNVEV (reference sequence). CDR3 sequence reads: CASSFGTSGTGELFF. The CDR3 DNA is TGTGCCAGCAGTTTCGGGACTAGCGGAACCGGGGAGCTGTTTTTT.

V gene TRBV12-3 or TRBV12-4 combines with J gene TRBJ2-7; 8 positions agree with TRBD1. CDR3 length equals 13 residues. The ends lost 3 bases at V and 7 bases at J; junction bases unmatched: 5. In DNA form, the CDR3 reads TGTGCCAGCAGTTTTGGGACAGGTGTTGAGCAGTACTTC. It is translated as CASSFGTGVEQYF.

There are a few counts of this clonotype. The chain links TRBV27 to TRBJ2-3; 7 nucleotides match TRBD1. This CDR3 spans 16 amino acids. Germline CDR1 is MNHEY and CDR2 is SMNVEV (reference sequence). Germline trimming cut 0 bases from V and 0 bases from J; bases unmatched to any gene: 3. CDR3 sequence: CASSLSGTVSTDTQYF. The CDR3, as DNA: TGTGCCAGCAGTTTATCTGGGACAGTAAGCACAGATACGCAGTATTTT.

This clonotype occurred a few times. This rearrangement joins TRBV12-3 or TRBV12-4 to TRBJ2-3; 11 nucleotides match TRBD2. The CDR3 length is 14 residues. The trim removed 6 bases at V and 4 bases at J, leaving 3 bases unmatched. The CDR3 coding sequence is TGTGCCAGCAGGCCGGGACTAGCGGCAGATACGCAGTATTTT. As protein: CASRPGLAADTQYF.

This clonotype was observed a handful of times. The chain employs TRBV12-3 or TRBV12-4 and TRBJ1-1; no clear D. Trimming cost V 4 bases and J 6 bases, with 9 bases left between them. This CDR3 spans 12 amino acids. CDR3 residues: CASSSGSAEAFF. The CDR3 DNA reads TGTGCCAGCAGTTCGGGGTCAGCTGAAGCTTTCTTT.

This clonotype was observed many times. The chain employs TRBV5-1 and TRBJ2-1, with D unclear. Between the trimmed V and J ends, which lost 1 base and 8 bases, there was a span of 13 bases. CDR1 and CDR2 (germline): SGHRS, YFSETQ. This CDR3 has 14 amino acids. In DNA, the CDR3 is TGCGCCAGCAGCTTGAACCCGCTGGGCGATGAGCAGTTCTTC. This encodes CASSLNPLGDEQFF.

The rearrangement links TRBV7-2 to TRBJ2-5; D is perhaps TRBD1 (5 bases). Germline lookup yields CDR1 SGHTA and CDR2 FQGNSA. Trimming pared 7 bases from V and 5 bases from J, leaving 14 bases between. The CDR3 extends over 13 amino acids. The CDR3 DNA reads TGTGCCAGCATTAGGGGTTTAGGGGAGACCCAGTACTTC. Translation: CASIRGLGETQYF.

In nucleotides, the CDR3 is TGTGCCAGCCGGGCATCCCAATCAGGTTCACCCCTCCACTTT. This encodes CASRASQSGSPLHF. The V and J genes are TRBV6-1 and TRBJ1-6, with D unresolved. V was pared by 8 bases and J by 9 bases, with 17 bases between. CDR1 and CDR2 (germline): MNHNS, SASEGT. This CDR3 has 14 amino acids.

The chain employs TRBV5-1 and TRBJ1-5; 7 positions agree with TRBD1. With 4 bases clipped from V and 3 bases from J, the junction kept 4 bases outside the gene matches. Germline V gene sequence: CDR1 SGHRS, CDR2 YFSETQ. This CDR3 comprises 14 residues. In nucleotides, the CDR3 is TGCGCCAGCAGCACCGGACAGGACAATCAGCCCCAGCATTTT. It yields the protein CASSTGQDNQPQHF.

This clonotype occurred a few times. The chain uses TRBV7-2 and TRBJ2-7, with D unclear. Germline V CDR1 and CDR2: SGHTA, FQGNSA. This CDR3 region has 13 residues. V gave up 4 bases and J gave up 3 bases, with 10 bases separating them. The CDR3 loop is CASSSIPNYEQYF. In DNA form, the CDR3 reads TGTGCCAGCAGCTCGATACCCAACTACGAGCAGTACTTC. Drawing the rest from reference TRBV7-2 and TRBJ2-7, the complete variable domain is GAGVSQSPSNKVTEKGKDVELRCDPISGHTALYWYRQSLGQGLEFLIYFQGNSAPDKSGLPSDRFSAERTGGSVSTLTIQRTQQEDSAVYLCASSSIPNYEQYFGPGTRLTVT.

This clonotype was recorded a few times. The chain employs TRBV7-9 and TRBJ2-1; 11 bases are a match to TRBD2. Per germline, CDR1 SEHNR and CDR2 FQNEAQ (reference sequence). The CDR3 contains 15 residues. Germline trimming cut 8 bases from V and 7 bases from J; bases unmatched to any gene: 10. CDR3 nucleotide sequence: TGTGCCAGCGCCCCTAGCGGGAGGTTCGGAAATGAGCAGTTCTTC. It encodes CASAPSGRFGNEQFF.

In this sample, this clonotype turned up many times. The chain couples TRBV4-2 to TRBJ2-5; TRBD2 might be the D (6 bases). V lost 3 bases and J 2 bases, leaving 10 bases between the germline ends. The CDR3 runs 14 residues. Germline CDR1 is LGHNA and CDR2 is YNFKEQ. In nucleotides, the CDR3 is TGTGCCAGCAGCCAGGCGGGACTTCAAGAGACCCAGTACTTC. Translation: CASSQAGLQETQYF.

This sequence joins TRBV4-2 and TRBJ1-2; D is possibly TRBD1 (5 bases). CDR1 LGHNA and CDR2 YNFKEQ come from the germline V gene. V was cut by 0 bases and J by 7 bases, with 12 bases left in between. There are 14 residues in the CDR3. CDR3 loop: CASSQDSGKGGYTF. CDR3 sequence (DNA): TGTGCCAGCAGCCAAGATTCAGGGAAAGGTGGCTACACCTTC.

This clonotype has a handful of counts. The chain joins TRBV20-1 to TRBJ2-7; D is possibly TRBD1 (6 bases). The V gene lost 1 base and the J gene lost 0 bases, with 10 bases spanning the gap. CDR1 and CDR2 from the germline V gene are DFQATT and SNEGSKA (reference sequence). The CDR3 runs to 14 residues. The DNA of the CDR3 is TGCAGTGCTAGAGCTCAGGGGCACTCCTACGAGCAGTACTTC. It translates to CSARAQGHSYEQYF.

The chain is built from TRBV5-6 and TRBJ1-2; D perhaps matches TRBD1 (6 bases). Trimming took off 4 bases at V and 8 bases at J, with 15 bases between the two ends. CDR3 length: 13 amino acids. In germline, CDR1 is SGHDT, CDR2 YYEEEE. CDR3 in amino acids: CASSPMGGEGYTF. For the CDR3, the DNA is TGTGCCAGCAGCCCGATGGGGGGCGAGGGCTACACCTTC.